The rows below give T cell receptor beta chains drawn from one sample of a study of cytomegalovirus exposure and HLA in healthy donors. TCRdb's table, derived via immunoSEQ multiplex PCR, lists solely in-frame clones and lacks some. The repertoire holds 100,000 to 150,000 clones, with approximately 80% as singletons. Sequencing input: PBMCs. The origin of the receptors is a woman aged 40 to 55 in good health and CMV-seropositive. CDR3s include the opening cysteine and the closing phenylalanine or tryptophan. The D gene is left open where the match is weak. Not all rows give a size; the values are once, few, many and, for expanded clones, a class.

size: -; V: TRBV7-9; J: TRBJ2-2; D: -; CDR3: CASSRDMNTGELFF; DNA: TGTGCCAGCAGCCGAGACATGAACACCGGGGAGCTGTTTTTT
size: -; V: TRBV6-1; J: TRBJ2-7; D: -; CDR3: CASSVHTDYEQYF; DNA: TGTGCCAGCAGTGTACACACCGACTACGAGCAGTACTTC
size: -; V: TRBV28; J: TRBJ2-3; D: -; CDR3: CASSLFGGDTDTQYF; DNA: TGTGCCAGCAGTTTATTTGGCGGGGACACAGATACGCAGTATTTT
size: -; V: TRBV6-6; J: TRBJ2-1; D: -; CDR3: CASSYSTGHNEQFF; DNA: TGTGCCAGCAGTTACTCGACAGGTCACAATGAGCAGTTCTTC
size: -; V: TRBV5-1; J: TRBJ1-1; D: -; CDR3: CASSLASGWGTEAFF; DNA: TGCGCCAGCAGCTTGGCCTCAGGGTGGGGCACTGAAGCTTTCTTT
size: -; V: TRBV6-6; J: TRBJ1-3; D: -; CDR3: CASTPDSNQGNTIYF; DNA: TGTGCCAGCACCCCGGACAGCAACCAAGGAAACACCATATATTTT
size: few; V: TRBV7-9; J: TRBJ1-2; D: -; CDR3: CASSLQGSGYTF; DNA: TGTGCCAGCAGCTTACAGGGAAGTGGCTACACCTTC
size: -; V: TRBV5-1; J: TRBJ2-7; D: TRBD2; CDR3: CASSSGTAGVDEQYF; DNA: TGCGCCAGCAGCTCGGGGACGGCGGGAGTGGACGAGCAGTACTTC
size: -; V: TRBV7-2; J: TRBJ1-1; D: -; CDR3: CASSLALGNTEAFF; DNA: TGTGCCAGCAGCTTAGCACTTGGGAACACTGAAGCTTTCTTT
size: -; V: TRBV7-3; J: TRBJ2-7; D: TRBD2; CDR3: CASSFGAGAPYEQYF; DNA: TGTGCCAGCAGCTTTGGAGCGGGAGCACCCTACGAGCAGTACTTC
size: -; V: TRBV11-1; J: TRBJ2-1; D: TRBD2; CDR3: CASSLTTWTSGVYNEQFF; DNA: TGTGCCAGCAGCTTAACCACATGGACTAGCGGGGTCTACAATGAGCAGTTCTTC
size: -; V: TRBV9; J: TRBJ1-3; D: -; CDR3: CASSVVPGGEGNTIYF; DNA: TGTGCCAGCAGCGTAGTTCCGGGGGGAGAAGGAAACACCATATATTTT
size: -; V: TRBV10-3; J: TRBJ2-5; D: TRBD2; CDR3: CAIRLAGGETQYF; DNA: TGTGCCATCAGACTAGCGGGAGGAGAGACCCAGTACTTC
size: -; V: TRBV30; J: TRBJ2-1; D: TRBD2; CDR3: CAWSAPGLAGAADEQFF; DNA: TGTGCCTGGAGTGCTCCGGGACTAGCGGGAGCGGCGGATGAGCAGTTCTTC
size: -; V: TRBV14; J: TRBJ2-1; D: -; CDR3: CASSQDLAPLGEQFF; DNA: TGTGCCAGCAGCCAAGATTTAGCGCCTCTGGGGGAGCAGTTCTTC
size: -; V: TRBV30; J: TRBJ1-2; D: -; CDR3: CAWREQGRGYTF; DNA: TGTGCCTGGAGGGAACAGGGAAGGGGCTACACCTTC
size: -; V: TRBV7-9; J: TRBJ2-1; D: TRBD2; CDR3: CASSLTSGQYNEQFF; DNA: TGTGCCAGCAGCCTTACTAGCGGCCAATACAATGAGCAGTTCTTC
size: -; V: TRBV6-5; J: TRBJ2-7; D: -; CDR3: CASSSVIAYEQYF; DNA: TGTGCCAGCAGCTCCGTTATCGCCTACGAGCAGTACTTC
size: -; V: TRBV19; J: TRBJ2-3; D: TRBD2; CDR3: CASSYSGGSTDTQYF; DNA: TGTGCCAGTAGTTATAGCGGGGGAAGCACAGATACGCAGTATTTT
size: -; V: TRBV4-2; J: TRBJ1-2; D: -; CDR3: CASSQDNYGYTF; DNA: TGTGCCAGCAGCCAAGACAACTACGGCTACACCTTC
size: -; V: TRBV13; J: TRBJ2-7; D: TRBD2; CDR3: CASSLGLAVGEQYF; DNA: TGTGCCAGCAGCTTAGGGCTAGCGGTGGGGGAGCAGTACTTC
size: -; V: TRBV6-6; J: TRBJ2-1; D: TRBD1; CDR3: CASSTGGAYNEQFF; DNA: TGTGCCAGCAGCACAGGGGGCGCCTACAATGAGCAGTTCTTC